The 24 T cell receptor beta chains given below trace back to one sample, sequenced in a study of T cell responses to AZD1222 COVID-19 vaccine. Some clones are missing from TCRdb's copy, which holds only in-frame ones; the method was immunoSEQ multiplex PCR. The sample yields over 130,000 clones, roughly 90% seen once. The specimen comprised peripheral blood, sampled 28 days after the second AZD1222 dose. Source of these receptors: an adult who received the AZD1222 COVID-19 vaccine.

The V gene is TRBV29-1, the J gene TRBJ2-7; 11 bases are shared with TRBD1. Germline V CDR1 and CDR2: SQVTM, ANQGSEA. Trimming took 4 bases from V and 7 from J; bases not matched to a gene: 9. This CDR3 has 14 residues. This chain's CDR3 is CSVVAGQGAWEQYF. Here the CDR3 DNA reads TGCAGCGTTGTCGCAGGACAGGGGGCGTGGGAGCAGTACTTC.

The rearrangement uses TRBV3-1 (or the pseudogene TRBV3-2) and TRBJ2-7; D is unclear. Trimming shortened V by 0 bases and J by 2 bases, and 8 bases separated the two germline ends. The CDR3 consists of 14 residues. The germline V gene has CDR1 LGHDT and CDR2 YNNKEL (reference sequence). The CDR3 coding sequence is TGTGCCAGCAGCCAAGAAGGGAAACCCTACGAGCAGTACTTC. Its translation: CASSQEGKPYEQYF.

This sequence joins TRBV18 and TRBJ2-7, with TRBD1 matching over 9 bases. This CDR3 is built from 15 residues. The germline V gene has CDR1 KGHSH and CDR2 LQKENI. With 6 bases clipped from V and 3 bases from J, the junction kept 9 bases outside the gene matches. The CDR3 DNA reads as TGTGCCAGCTCCCCCACAGGGGGCATCCTCTACGAGCAGTACTTC. It encodes CASSPTGGILYEQYF. The variable domain in full, with the rest retrieved from reference TRBV18 and TRBJ2-7, is NAGVMQNPRHLVRRRGQEARLRCSPMKGHSHVYWYRQLPEEGLKFMVYLQKENIIDESGMPKERFSAEFPKEGPSILRIQQVVRGDSAAYFCASSPTGGILYEQYFGPGTRLTVT.

The chain uses TRBV18 and TRBJ2-5; D remains ambiguous. The CDR3 is 16 residues long. Germline V gene data show CDR1 as KGHSH and CDR2 as LQKENI. The V and J ends lost 3 bases and 0 bases respectively, with 14 bases between them. CDR3 in DNA: TGTGCCAGCTCACCTATGGGTAGCCCTTACCAAGAGACCCAGTACTTC. This gives the protein CASSPMGSPYQETQYF.

This chain uses TRBV28 with TRBJ1-5; the D is unclear. The CDR3 loop spans 9 amino acids. Trimming removed 8 bases from V and 10 bases from J, with 6 bases in between. CDR1 and CDR2 from the germline V gene are MDHEN and SYDVKM. In nucleotides, the CDR3 is TGTGCCAGCGGGTCCCCCCAGCATTTT. It encodes CASGSPQHF.

The chain uses TRBV30 and TRBJ1-1; 11 nucleotides match TRBD1. The germline V gene encodes CDR1 GTSNPN and CDR2 SVGIG (reference sequence). The CDR3 has 14 amino acids. The V segment lost 5 bases and the J segment 5 bases; nucleotides outside the gene matches: 7. The CDR3 region has the DNA TGTGCCTGGGCCGGACAGGGGGCTAGGACTGAAGCTTTCTTT. Amino acid sequence: CAWAGQGARTEAFF.

The chain couples TRBV4-1 to TRBJ1-1; no clear D. Trimming pared 0 bases from V and 11 bases from J, leaving 28 bases between. This CDR3 comprises 18 residues. Germline V gives CDR1 MGHRA, CDR2 YSYEKL. CDR3 amino acids: CASSQDRIVEVGRGVAFF. The CDR3 nucleotides read TGCGCCAGCAGCCAAGATAGGATCGTGGAGGTTGGCCGGGGTGTTGCTTTCTTT.

The chain employs TRBV6-1 and TRBJ2-7; TRBD2 matches at 11 bases. Looked up from germline, CDR1 is MNHNS and CDR2 is SASEGT. The CDR3 is 17 residues long. Unmatched junction bases numbered 10, after V lost 1 base and J lost 5 bases. The CDR3 DNA follows: TGTGCCAGCAGTGAAGGCCCCCTAGCGGGAGGTCTAAACGAGCAGTACTTC. Protein: CASSEGPLAGGLNEQYF.

The chain has TRBV14 and TRBJ2-1; D could derive from TRBD1 or TRBD2 (6 bases each). Trimming cost V 3 bases and J 9 bases, with 18 bases left between them. CDR3 length equals 15 residues. Germline assignment: CDR1 SGHDN and CDR2 FVKESK. CDR3 DNA: TGTGCCAGCAGCCAGGACAGTGGAGGGGTGAGTGAGCAGTTCTTC. Protein product: CASSQDSGGVSEQFF.

The gene calls are TRBV5-8 and TRBJ2-7; either TRBD1 or TRBD2 may fit D (6 bases each). CDR1 is SGHTS and CDR2 is YDEGEE in the germline V gene. Trimming pared 4 bases from V and 6 bases from J, leaving 14 bases between. The CDR3 extends over 13 amino acids. The CDR3 loop reads CASSLLQGGEQYF. Here the CDR3 DNA reads TGTGCCAGCAGCCTCCTACAGGGAGGCGAGCAGTACTTC.

As regards this clone: Its ends do not fully match the called genes, so a read error is possible. V is TRBV7-7 and J is TRBJ2-1; 7 bases align to TRBD2. Germline values: CDR1 SSHAT, CDR2 FNYEAQ (reference sequence). This CDR3 comprises 15 residues. The CDR3 protein is CASSPKVSGIGEQFF. CDR3 coding DNA: TGTGCTAGCAGCCCGAAAGTGAGCGGGATAGGGGAGCAGTTCTTC. The full variable domain, completed using reference TRBV7-7 and TRBJ2-1, is GAGVSQSPRYKVTKRGQDVTLRCDPISSHATLYWYQQALGQGPEFLTYFNYEAQPDKSGLPSDRFSAERPEGSISTLTIQRTEQRDSAMYRCASSPKVSGIGEQFFGPGTRLTVL.

On this clone: One junction end disagrees with the germline gene, perhaps due to a read error. V gene TRBV9 combines with J gene TRBJ1-3; 9 nucleotides align to TRBD1. This CDR3 region has 13 residues. Germline V CDR1 and CDR2: SGDLS, YYNGEE. The CDR3 spells CASSLHDGQGIEF. The CDR3 region has the DNA TGTGCCAGCAGCCTACATGACGGACAGGGGATCGAATTT.

CDR3: CASSFDTGNTEAFF. CDR3 nucleotides: TGCGCCAGCAGCTTCGATACGGGTAACACTGAAGCTTTCTTT. This rearrangement joins TRBV5-1 to TRBJ1-1; D not certain. V lost 2 bases and J lost 2, with 10 bases in between. CDR3 length: 14 amino acids. Germline V gene lookup returns CDR1 SGHRS and CDR2 YFSETQ. Looking up the rest from reference TRBV5-1 and TRBJ1-1 gives the full variable domain: KAGVTQTPRYLIKTRGQQVTLSCSPISGHRSVSWYQQTPGQGLQFLFEYFSETQRNKGNFPGRFSGRQFSNSRSEMNVSTLELGDSALYLCASSFDTGNTEAFFGQGTRLTVV.

The chain combines TRBV14 with TRBJ1-5, with 7 bases identical to TRBD1. V lost 4 bases, J lost 5 bases, and 5 bases stayed unmatched. This CDR3 has 14 residues. The germline CDR1 and CDR2 sequences are SGHDN and FVKESK. The CDR3 here is CASSLQGPHQPQHF. The CDR3 DNA reads as TGTGCCAGCAGCCTACAGGGGCCCCATCAGCCCCAGCATTTT.

The chain has TRBV6-5 and TRBJ2-5; D possibly corresponds to TRBD2 (7 bases). The germline V gene has CDR1 MNHEY and CDR2 SVGAGI. CDR3 length equals 16 residues. V was shortened by 4 bases and J by 5 bases, with 20 bases between the two germline ends. CDR3 loop: CASSWSGGAWGETQYF. CDR3 DNA: TGTGCCAGCAGTTGGTCTGGGGGGGCTTGGGGCGAGACCCAGTACTTC.

The V gene is TRBV7-8, the J gene TRBJ2-1; 8 bases agree with TRBD2. J gave up 12 bases and V 1 base, and 5 bases lay outside the gene matches. The CDR3 covers 13 residues. CDR1 SGHVS and CDR2 FQNEAQ come from the germline V gene. The CDR3 is CASSLGAGEGQFF. CDR3 DNA sequence: TGTGCCAGCAGCTTAGGAGCGGGAGAGGGGCAGTTCTTC.

The rearrangement joins TRBV7-8 to TRBJ1-2, with 8 bases fitting TRBD1. This CDR3 contains 16 residues. Unmatched junction bases numbered 11, after V lost 5 bases and J lost 3 bases. Germline V gives CDR1 SGHVS, CDR2 FQNEAQ. The CDR3 reads CASSPITDRVDYGYTF. CDR3 nucleotide sequence: TGTGCCAGCAGCCCAATTACGGACAGGGTTGACTATGGCTACACCTTC.

The rearrangement links TRBV6-5 to TRBJ1-2; tentative D call: TRBD1 (6 bases). The V gene's germline CDR1 is MNHEY and CDR2 SVGAGI. The V and J ends lost 7 bases and 8 bases respectively, with 17 bases between them. The CDR3 runs to 13 residues. The DNA for the CDR3 is TGTGCCAGCAAGATCACAGGGTTTGAGGGCTACACCTTC. Translating gives CASKITGFEGYTF.

The chain employs TRBV6-1 and TRBJ2-2, with TRBD2 matching over 7 bases. Trimming took 3 bases from V and 4 from J; bases not matched to a gene: 5. CDR3 length equals 15 residues. Germline CDR1 MNHNS, CDR2 SASEGT. The CDR3 nucleotides read TGTGCCAGCAGTGACGCGGGAGCGGGCACCGGGGAGCTGTTTTTT. This sequence encodes CASSDAGAGTGELFF.

J is TRBJ1-5 and V is TRBV6-5; D unresolved. V shed 6 bases and J shed 1 base, with 10 bases lying between them. Germline lookup yields CDR1 MNHEY and CDR2 SVGAGI. The CDR3 sequence is 14 residues long. The CDR3 coding sequence is TGTGCCAGCAGCCTCGGACGGAGCAATCAGCCCCAGCATTTT. It yields the protein CASSLGRSNQPQHF.

The chain employs TRBV7-2 and TRBJ1-1; D is undetermined. CDR1 and CDR2 from the germline V gene are SGHTA and FQGNSA. CDR3 length: 14 amino acids. V lost 3 bases and J lost 4, with 12 bases in between. The CDR3 DNA sequence: TGTGCCAGCAGCTTGATCGGGGAGGGCACTGAAGCTTTCTTT. Translation: CASSLIGEGTEAFF.

The CDR3 DNA sequence: TGTGCCAGCAGCGAGAGACTAGTGGCAGTTGAGCAGTTCTTC. It codes for CASSERLVAVEQFF. The chain couples TRBV9 to TRBJ2-1; D may be TRBD2 (6 bases). Germline CDR1 is SGDLS and CDR2 is YYNGEE. Between the trimmed V and J ends, which lost 3 bases and 9 bases, there was a span of 16 bases. This CDR3 region has 14 residues.

V and J are TRBV6-1 and TRBJ1-5; D is undetermined. Germline V lookup: CDR1 MNHNS, CDR2 SASEGT. The CDR3 covers 14 residues. Between the trimmed V and J ends, which lost 0 bases and 0 bases, there was a span of 3 bases. In DNA form, the CDR3 reads TGTGCCAGCAGTGAAGCTAATAGCAATCAGCCCCAGCATTTT. Residues: CASSEANSNQPQHF.

The chain has TRBV11-3 and TRBJ2-2; D unclear. The CDR3 runs to 13 residues. The germline V gene has CDR1 SGHNT and CDR2 YENEEA. Trimming took off 0 bases at V and 3 bases at J, with 2 bases between the two ends. CDR3 sequence: CASSLDYTGELFF. CDR3 coding DNA: TGTGCCAGCAGCTTAGATTACACCGGGGAGCTGTTTTTT.